The clone carrying this TCR beta chain was observed a few times. This sample also contains other DNA sequences that code for the same CDR3. The sample comes from a study of blood T cell repertoires in COVID-19. Overall study: PBMCs, B-cell-depleted T cells, or T cells provided the cDNA or gDNA that made up the material.

The germline V gene has CDR1 SGHRS and CDR2 YFSETQ. V lost 4 bases and J 3 bases, leaving 8 bases between the germline ends. The CDR3 consists of 13 residues. Per the authors' pipeline: Amplified reference gene primers provided the basis for estimating nucleated cell counts. TCRdb's copy holds only in-frame clones and misses some; the assay was immunoSEQ multiplex PCR. That table furnishes V, J and clone size, whereas the DNA furnished D and trimming. This table holds a few hundred thousand clones, about 91% found once. The study recruited people aged about 18 to 95 years across some 23 US areas. Cohorts were assigned according to the clinical history that participants reported.

The receptor was derived from a woman aged 40 to 50 with acute COVID-19. The chain combines TRBV5-1 with TRBJ1-3; D unresolved. The material sequenced was PBMCs or T cells enriched from blood (not recorded which). Here the CDR3 DNA reads TGCGCCAGCAGCCTTGGAGGTGGAAACACCATATATTTT. Amino acids: CASSLGGGNTIYF.